Listed below are T cell receptor beta chains from one sample, sequenced in a study of T cell responses to AZD1222 COVID-19 vaccine. Libraries were prepared by immunoSEQ multiplex PCR; TCRdb keeps only in-frame clonotypes and omits some of them. The sample lists more than 140,000 clones, roughly 88% occurring once. The starting material was peripheral blood, obtained on day 0 of MenACWY control vaccination. The receptors shown here come from an adult in good health. CDR3s include the opening cysteine and the closing phenylalanine or tryptophan. The order of the fields is clone size, J gene, D gene, V gene, CDR3 DNA, CDR3 protein. A D gene is named only where the DNA matches it firmly. For some rows the clone size is stated as once, few or many, or as a class when expanded; others skip it.

>-|TRBJ1-6|TRBD1|TRBV19
TGTGCCAGTAGTGACAGGGTTTCACCCCTCCACTTT
CASSDRVSPLHF
>-|TRBJ2-5|TRBD1|TRBV5-1
TGCGCCAGCAGGACAGGGGGCCGGGTGGAGACCCAGTACTTC
CASRTGGRVETQYF
>-|TRBJ1-5|TRBD1|TRBV6-5
TGTGCCAGCAGTTTACTCAGGGGGTCCAACCAGCCCCAGCATTTT
CASSLLRGSNQPQHF
>-|TRBJ2-5|-|TRBV28
TGTGCCAGCAGTTTACCGGCAGGGCGGGAGACCCAGTACTTC
CASSLPAGRETQYF
>-|TRBJ1-5|-|TRBV29-1
TGCAGCGTCCAGGGGACGGGCAATCAGCCCCAGCATTTT
CSVQGTGNQPQHF
>-|TRBJ2-7|TRBD1|TRBV6-2/TRBV6-3
TGTGCCAGCAGTTACCGGGGACAGGGGACCTACGAGCAGTACTTC
CASSYRGQGTYEQYF
>-|TRBJ1-1|-|TRBV5-5
TGTGCCAGCAGCTTACCGGGATCCACTGAAGCTTTCTTT
CASSLPGSTEAFF
>-|TRBJ1-4|TRBD1|TRBV14
TGTGCCAGCAGCCATTCGACCGGGACAGGCTACGCAACTAATGAAAAACTGTTTTTT
CASSHSTGTGYATNEKLFF
>-|TRBJ1-2|-|TRBV11-3
TGTGCCAGCAGCTTAGTAAGGACTGCAAAGGCCTTC
CASSLVRTAKAF
>-|TRBJ2-2|TRBD2|TRBV2
TGTGCCAGCGGGGGGGAAGCCAGGTACACCGGGGAGCTGTTTTTT
CASGGEARYTGELFF
>-|TRBJ2-3|-|TRBV7-9
TGTGCCAGCAGACTAGCTTCTAACGCAGATACGCAGTATTTT
CASRLASNADTQYF
>-|TRBJ1-6|-|TRBV14
TGTGCCAGCAGCCTCCGGTTAAATTCACCCCTCCACTTT
CASSLRLNSPLHF
>-|TRBJ2-3|-|TRBV18
TGTGCCAGCTCACCAAGGGGAGCAACGGGGGATACGCAGTATTTT
CASSPRGATGDTQYF
>-|TRBJ2-1|TRBD2|TRBV6-5
TGTGCCAGCAGTTACGCAGGGACTAGCGGGTTGGATGAGCAGTTCTTC
CASSYAGTSGLDEQFF
>-|TRBJ1-2|-|TRBV6-2/TRBV6-3
TGTGCCAGCAGTTACTCGTCGGGCCCCTATGGCTACACCTTC
CASSYSSGPYGYTF
>few|TRBJ2-1|-|TRBV4-1
TGCGCCAGCAGCCAAGATCTAGGGGTCTACAATGAGCAGTTCTTC
CASSQDLGVYNEQFF
>once|TRBJ1-5|-|TRBV12-3/TRBV12-4
TGTGCCAGCACCACGGGGTATCAGCCCCAGCATTTT
CASTTGYQPQHF
>-|TRBJ2-7|-|TRBV28
TGTGCCAGCAGTTACGGGAGTCCGATTGCCGAGCAGTACTTC
CASSYGSPIAEQYF
>-|TRBJ2-1|TRBD2|TRBV3-1/TRBV3-2
TGTGCCAGCAGCCGATCTAGCGGGAGGTCCAATGAGCAGTTCTTC
CASSRSSGRSNEQFF
>-|TRBJ2-7|-|TRBV11-2
TGTGCCAGCAGCTTAGTCGCAGGGACCTACGAGCAGTACTTC
CASSLVAGTYEQYF
>few|TRBJ2-7|-|TRBV4-1
TGCGCCAGCAGCCGAGGACAGTACGAGCAGTACTTC
CASSRGQYEQYF
>-|TRBJ2-7|-|TRBV14
TGTGCCAGCCGCGCGACAGGAGATTCCTACGAGCAGTACTTC
CASRATGDSYEQYF
>-|TRBJ2-7|-|TRBV28
TGTGCCAGCACCGTAGACCGGGACGAGCAGTACTTC
CASTVDRDEQYF
>-|TRBJ2-2|-|TRBV2
TGTGCCAGCAGACCCCAGTTGAACACCGGGGAGCTGTTTTTT
CASRPQLNTGELFF
>-|TRBJ1-5|-|TRBV6-5
TGTGCCAGCAGTAGAAAGGCAGATAGCAATCAGCCCCAGCATTTT
CASSRKADSNQPQHF
>once|TRBJ1-5|-|TRBV23-1
TGCGCCAGCAGTCCAGGGGAAACCTCTCAGCCCCAGCATTTT
CASSPGETSQPQHF
>-|TRBJ1-5|TRBD1|TRBV10-1
TGCGCCAGCAGTGAGTCCGAAGATGGGACAGGGGATAATAGCAATCAGCCCCAGCATTTT
CASSESEDGTGDNSNQPQHF
>-|TRBJ2-2|-|TRBV27
TGTGCCAGCAGTTCACAGGGAACCGGGGAGCTGTTTTTT
CASSSQGTGELFF
>once|TRBJ1-4|-|TRBV4-2
TGTGCCAGCAGCCAAGAAGGGCCAGTAAATGAAAAACTGTTTTTT
CASSQEGPVNEKLFF
>-|TRBJ1-1|TRBD1|TRBV2
TGTGCCAGCAGTGAGCACAGGGGTGGAGCTTTCTTT
CASSEHRGGAFF
>-|TRBJ2-3|-|TRBV2
TGTGCCAGCAGTGATGATACCACAGATACGCAGTATTTT
CASSDDTTDTQYF
>-|TRBJ2-3|-|TRBV7-6
TGTGCCAGCAGCTTAGAGTCGGGGGAGGTGGCAGATACGCAGTATTTT
CASSLESGEVADTQYF
>-|TRBJ1-1|TRBD1|TRBV5-4
TGTGCCAGCAGCTGGTATACAGGGGTGAACACTGAAGCTTTCTTT
CASSWYTGVNTEAFF
>-|TRBJ2-7|TRBD1|TRBV7-9
TGTGCCAGCAGCCATTTGGGACAGGGGAACTACGAGCAGTACTTC
CASSHLGQGNYEQYF
>-|TRBJ2-1|-|TRBV7-2
TGTGCCAGCAGCAGGACAAGGGACAATGAGCAGTTCTTC
CASSRTRDNEQFF
>-|TRBJ2-3|TRBD2|TRBV9
TGTGCCAGCAGCGTACTAGCGGGAGTAACAGATACGCAGTATTTT
CASSVLAGVTDTQYF
>-|TRBJ1-2|-|TRBV4-3
TGCGCCAGCAGCCCACGGGACCAGAGGAATGGCTACACCTTC
CASSPRDQRNGYTF
>-|TRBJ1-2|-|TRBV27
TGTGCCAGCAGTTCTCCTGTCCCGGGGGCAGGCAGCTACACCTTC
CASSSPVPGAGSYTF
>-|TRBJ1-6|TRBD1|TRBV9
TGTGCCAGCACGCCGACAGGGGCTCGTTCACCCCTCCACTTT
CASTPTGARSPLHF
>-|TRBJ1-6|-|TRBV19
TGTGCCAGTAGTACACGGATAGAAACACCCCTCCACTTT
CASSTRIETPLHF
>-|TRBJ2-1|TRBD2|TRBV2
TGTGCCAGAGGACTAGCGGGACCCTACAATGAGCAGTTCTTC
CARGLAGPYNEQFF
>-|TRBJ1-4|-|TRBV4-2
TGTGCCAGCAGCCGGAAGGGCAGGGTAACTAATGAAAAACTGTTTTTT
CASSRKGRVTNEKLFF
>-|TRBJ1-1|-|TRBV29-1
TGCAGCGTTGACCCGGGGCCGACAGGAGACAACACTGAAGCTTTCTTT
CSVDPGPTGDNTEAFF
>once|TRBJ2-3|TRBD2|TRBV11-3
TGTGCCAGCAGCTTACCTGCGGGAGTCGGCACAGATACGCAGTATTTT
CASSLPAGVGTDTQYF
>-|TRBJ2-1|TRBD2|TRBV7-6
TGTGCCAGCAGCCCACGACCCCCTAGCGGGAGGGCCTCCTACAATGAGCAGTTCTTC
CASSPRPPSGRASYNEQFF
>-|TRBJ1-6|TRBD1|TRBV11-2
TGTGCCAGCGGCCCGACAGGGAGGACCTATAATTCACCCCTCCACTTT
CASGPTGRTYNSPLHF
>-|TRBJ2-1|-|TRBV9
TGTGCCAGCAGCGTAGCAAGCGTTTCATACAATGAGCAGTTCTTC
CASSVASVSYNEQFF
>-|TRBJ2-7|TRBD1|TRBV6-5
TGTGCCAGCAGCTCACAGGGGGCGCAGTACGAGCAGTACTTC
CASSSQGAQYEQYF
>-|TRBJ2-2|-|TRBV7-2
TGTGCCAACTCCCCATCGAGCGGGGAGCTGTTTTTT
CANSPSSGELFF
>-|TRBJ2-5|-|TRBV5-6
TGTGCCAGCACGCGGCGGTACCTCCCGGGTGATCAAGAGACCCAGTACTTC
CASTRRYLPGDQETQYF
>once|TRBJ1-2|-|TRBV7-2
TGTGCCAGCAGCTTATCGGGCCGTAACTATGGCTACACCTTC
CASSLSGRNYGYTF
>-|TRBJ1-1|-|TRBV5-1
TGCGCCAGCAGCTTGGGGGGGGCCGGGAACACTGAAGCTTTCTTT
CASSLGGAGNTEAFF
>-|TRBJ2-1|TRBD2|TRBV7-3
TGTGCCAGCAGCTTACAAGCGGGGAGCTCCTACAATGAGCAGTTCTTC
CASSLQAGSSYNEQFF